This TCR beta chain was sequenced for a study of CD8+CD57+ T cells in acquired aplastic anemia (dated by TCRdb to between 2018 and 2020). A note on the overall study: DNA extracted from sorted CD4+ and CD8+ cells had a mean of 3.2 ug, with a range of about 0.19 to 30 ug. A CD8+CD57+ expansion meant a frequency higher than the mean frequency seen in healthy subjects.

Profiling of TCR beta VDJ combinations and CDR3 sequences used genomic DNA as the template. TCR repertoire sequencing was run on an Illumina HiSeq 2000. Processing in the source paper ran as follows. Repertoire assessment relied on Simpson's diversity index, CDR3 size and DJ length profiles, and TRBV/TRBJ rearrangement plots. Whichever DNA sequence was most abundant in the deep sequencing data was defined as the immunodominant clone. CDR3 amino acid sequences were screened for sharing across subjects and were compared with published repertoires and the VDJdb database. The raw public reads went through TCRdb reprocessing: fastp at Q25, MiXCR clone calling, in-frame beta chains kept. CDR3 protein sequences are deduplicated, and each keeps its most common genes and DNA. TCRdb, not the original authors, processed these V and J calls. Across this sample there are just over 150,000 distinct CDR3 sequences, with 40% to 60% seen only once. Clones ranked in the top ten supply roughly 30% of the sample.

In the case of this clonotype: This clone's antigen is unknown. No base-level quality is on record; no much larger clone is a single base apart.

Expansion of CD8+CD57+ cells had been shown by flow cytometry in the patients chosen for sequencing. Every patient had severe acquired aplastic anemia, diagnosed using the International Study of Aplastic Anemia and Agranulocytosis and Camitta criteria. No patient had received any therapy when blood was sampled. TCR repertoires of sorted CD4+ and CD8+ blood T cells from severe aplastic anemia patients and healthy subjects were deep-sequenced in the study. In the USA, patient enrollment took place under clinicaltrials.gov protocols 00001620, 01623167, 00001397, 00071045, 00081523 and 00961064. Ficoll-Paque density gradient centrifugation was used to isolate peripheral blood mononuclear cells. CD4+ and CD8+ T cells were sorted by FACS or magnetic beads before DNA extraction. On the study overall, not on this receptor specifically: Although twenty-nine CD8+ CDR3 sequences were shared by patients and controls, these sequences appeared highly expressed in patients and within the immunodominant clones of patients. Between patients and healthy controls, no significant difference in CD8+ Simpson's diversity was found (P=0.060).

The specimen sequenced was sorted CD4+, CD8+, or CD8+CD57+ T cells (not recorded which) from PBMCs. This sequence was found in a human donor with aplastic anemia.

The CDR3 protein: CASTTGYSGNTIYF. The DNA sequence is as follows: TGTGCCAGTACCACAGGCTACTCTGGAAACACCATATATTTT. The chain is assembled from TRBV19 and TRBJ1-3, with TRBD1 tentatively as D gene (5 bases match). The germline ends are 10 bases apart after V is trimmed by 7 bases and J by 0 bases. From a lookup of the germline V gene (reference sequence), CDR1 and CDR2 are LNHDA and SQIVND. The CDR3 runs 14 residues from the cysteine to the phenylalanine. The kept DNA is CDR3 alone, 42 bases in frame from the first base.